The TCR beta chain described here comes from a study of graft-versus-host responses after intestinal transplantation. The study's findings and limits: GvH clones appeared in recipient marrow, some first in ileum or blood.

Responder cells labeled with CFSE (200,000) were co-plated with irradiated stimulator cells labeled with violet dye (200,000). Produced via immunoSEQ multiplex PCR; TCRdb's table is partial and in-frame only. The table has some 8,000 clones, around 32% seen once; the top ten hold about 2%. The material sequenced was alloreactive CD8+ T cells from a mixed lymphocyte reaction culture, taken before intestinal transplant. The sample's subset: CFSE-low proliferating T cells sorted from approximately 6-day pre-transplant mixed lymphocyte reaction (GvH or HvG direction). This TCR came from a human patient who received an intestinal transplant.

In nucleotides, the CDR3 is TGTGCCAGCAGCTTAAGACCCCCTGACAGCCTATATTACAATGAGCAGTTCTTC. Translated, it gives CASSLRPPDSLYYNEQFF. The V gene is TRBV11-2, the J gene TRBJ2-1, with a tentative D call TRBD1 (5 bases). The germline V gene has CDR1 SGHAT and CDR2 FQNNGV. The CDR3 runs to 18 residues. The germline V and J ends were trimmed by 2 bases and 4 bases, with 21 bases remaining between them.